The 11 T cell receptor beta chains in this list originate from one sample, sequenced in a study of CD8+CD57+ T cells in acquired aplastic anemia. Before being chosen for sequencing, patients had shown CD8+CD57+ cell expansion by flow cytometry. The study profiled TCR beta VDJ and CDR3 using genomic DNA as template. TCRdb re-analysed the reads in MiXCR, keeping a single row per CDR3 protein. The data contain roughly 100,000 distinct CDR3 sequences, around 70% of them singletons. Material: sorted CD4+, CD8+, or CD8+CD57+ T cells (not recorded which) from PBMCs. Receptors originate from a human donor with aplastic anemia.

J is TRBJ2-5 and V is TRBV12-3 or TRBV12-4; 12 bases agree with TRBD2. With 4 bases clipped from V and 7 bases from J, the junction kept 13 bases outside the gene matches. This CDR3 is 17 amino acids long. In DNA form, the CDR3 reads TGTGCCAGCAGTTCATGGACTAGCGGGGCTACACTTGGGACCCAGTACTTC. Its protein product is CASSSWTSGATLGTQYF.

The chain links TRBV10-2 to TRBJ2-1, with D tentatively TRBD1 or TRBD2 (5 bases each). V shed 6 bases and J shed 13 bases, with 13 bases lying between them. The CDR3 sequence is 11 residues long. CDR1 and CDR2 (germline): WSHSY, SAAADI. The CDR3 loop is CASRAPGRQFF. The CDR3 DNA reads as TGCGCCAGCAGGGCTCCGGGACGTCAGTTCTTC.

The chain couples TRBV2 to TRBJ1-2, with 8 bases matching TRBD1. V shed 6 bases and J 5 bases; nucleotides not matched to a gene: 8. The CDR3 length is 14 residues. Germline V gives CDR1 SNHLY, CDR2 FYNNEI. The CDR3 DNA follows: TGTGCCAGCAGGGAACTTTGGACAGGGTATGGCTACACCTTC. It translates to CASRELWTGYGYTF. The full variable domain, in which reference TRBV2 and TRBJ1-2 provide the parts outside the CDR3, is EPEVTQTPSHQVTQMGQEVILRCVPISNHLYFYWYRQILGQKVEFLVSFYNNEISEKSEIFDDQFSVERPDGSNFTLKIRSTKLEDSAMYFCASRELWTGYGYTFGSGTRLTVV.

The chain joins TRBV10-3 to TRBJ1-1, with a tentative D call TRBD1 (6 bases). CDR3 length equals 13 residues. Germline V gives CDR1 ENHRY, CDR2 SYGVKD. The V end was cut by 10 bases, the J end by 3 bases, with 15 bases between. The CDR3 protein is CATWTEEYTEAFF. The CDR3 DNA reads as TGTGCCACCTGGACAGAAGAATACACTGAAGCTTTCTTT.

The chain couples TRBV24-1 to TRBJ1-2; a weak D match, TRBD1 (5 bases). The CDR3 has 13 residues. Trimming removed 4 bases at V and 7 bases at J, with 12 bases between. Germline CDR1 and CDR2: KGHDR and SFDVKD. Here the CDR3 reads CATSEPGLGGYTF. In nucleotides, the CDR3 is TGTGCCACCAGTGAACCGGGGCTAGGTGGCTACACCTTC.

This clonotype was observed a few times. The rearrangement links TRBV19 to TRBJ2-3, with 7 bases lining up with TRBD1. The CDR3 has 15 residues. The germline gives CDR1 LNHDA, CDR2 SQIVND (reference sequence). Trimming at V came to 8 bases and at J to 2 bases, leaving 10 bases not matched to a gene. The CDR3 DNA reads as TGTGCCAGTTCGATCGGACAGGCCCACACAGATACGCAGTATTTT. Its protein is CASSIGQAHTDTQYF. The full variable domain, completed using reference TRBV19 and TRBJ2-3, is DGGITQSPKYLFRKEGQNVTLSCEQNLNHDAMYWYRQDPGQGLRLIYYSQIVNDFQKGDIAEGYSVSREKKESFPLTVTSAQKNPTAFYLCASSIGQAHTDTQYFGPGTRLTVL.

V is TRBV20-1 and J is TRBJ2-3; TRBD2 matches 9 bases. Germline-derived CDR1 and CDR2 are DFQATT and SNEGSKA (reference sequence). With V trimmed by 1 base and J by 2 bases, 4 bases remained unmatched. The CDR3 spans 15 residues. The CDR3 DNA reads TGCAGTGCTAGAGGGGGGACTAGCCTCACAGATACGCAGTATTTT. Translating it yields CSARGGTSLTDTQYF.

This clonotype was picked up a small number of times. V usage is TRBV5-6 and J usage is TRBJ2-7; D unclear. The CDR3 consists of 14 residues. V was trimmed by 5 bases and J by 0 bases, leaving 12 bases between them. Germline CDR1 and CDR2: SGHDT and YYEEEE. CDR3 in DNA: TGTGCCAGCAGGTTTGGTATCAGCTCCTACGAGCAGTACTTC. It is translated as CASRFGISSYEQYF. The full variable domain, rest sourced from reference TRBV5-6 and TRBJ2-7, is DAGVTQSPTHLIKTRGQQVTLRCSPKSGHDTVSWYQQALGQGPQFIFQYYEEEERQRGNFPDRFSGHQFPNYSSELNVNALLLGDSALYLCASRFGISSYEQYFGPGTRLTVT.

The genes are TRBV10-2 and TRBJ1-4; D unclear. The CDR3 has 12 amino acids. CDR1 is WSHSY and CDR2 is SAAADI in the germline V gene. Trimming took 3 bases from V and 3 from J, leaving 2 bases between them. The CDR3 nucleotides are TGCGCCAGCAGTGATGCTAATGAAAAACTGTTTTTT. It is translated as CASSDANEKLFF.

The chain recombines TRBV20-1 with TRBJ2-7; weak D call: TRBD1 (7 bases). This CDR3 spans 12 amino acids. CDR1 DFQATT and CDR2 SNEGSKA come from the germline V gene (reference sequence). V was pared by 3 bases and J by 3 bases, with 9 bases between. CDR3 bases: TGCAGTGCTAGTCAGGGGGGCTACGAGCAGTACTTC. This encodes CSASQGGYEQYF.

This CDR3 reads CASSEDGGSQETQYF. The CDR3 nucleotides are TGTGCCAGCAGTGAAGACGGCGGGAGCCAAGAGACCCAGTACTTC. The chain combines TRBV6-1 with TRBJ2-5; the match to TRBD2 covers 7 bases. CDR3 length equals 15 residues. Germline CDR1 and CDR2: MNHNS and SASEGT. The V gene end was trimmed by 1 base and the J gene end by 1 base; junction bases not matched to a gene: 3.